The clone carrying this TCR beta chain was observed a handful of times. Its antigen is undetermined. Trimming left V 7 bases short and J 0 bases short, with 16 bases between. Germline V CDR1 and CDR2: SEHNR, FQNEAQ (reference sequence). The length of the CDR3 is 16 residues. The sample comes from a study of OX40 agonist ivuxolimab in advanced cancers. Points from the study as a whole: Normalized T-cell clonal expansion was also low in some nonresponders. The study found that CD8+ T cells averaged more expanded clones than CD4+. At 0.1 to 3.0 mg/kg, clonal expansion of CD4+ and CD8+ blood T cells had occurred by week 6.

Data came from immunoSEQ multiplex PCR; TCRdb stores just in-frame clones and leaves some out. This sample has about 43,000 clones, with approximately 91% found just once. This chain links TRBV7-9 with TRBJ2-1; TRBD2 is a possible D gene (6 bases). This receptor was obtained from an adult with an advanced solid tumor such as melanoma, head and neck, liver or kidney cancer. The sample here was CD4+ or CD8+ T cells sorted from blood, taken in a trial of the OX40 agonist ivuxolimab. The CDR3 nucleotides are TGTGCCAGCACCCTGGGACTTCTGAGCTCCTACAATGAGCAGTTCTTC. Translated: CASTLGLLSSYNEQFF.